A selection of T cell receptor beta chains follows, all from one sample in a study of T cell responses to AZD1222 COVID-19 vaccine. Profiled with immunoSEQ multiplex PCR; TCRdb holds only in-frame clones, not every one. This table holds 90,000 to 120,000 clones, around 90% found once. Material: peripheral blood, obtained on day 0 of AZD1222 vaccination. Receptor source: an adult in good health. Each CDR3 is given with its conserved first and last residue. Fields, in order: clone size, V gene, D gene, J gene, CDR3 DNA, CDR3 protein. The D gene is left open where the match is weak. Not every row has a clone size; where given, it reads once, few, many or a size class.

-	TRBV7-9	-	TRBJ1-1	TGTGCCAGCAGCTCAACGGGCACTGAAGCTTTCTTT	CASSSTGTEAFF
-	TRBV30	-	TRBJ2-1	TGTGCCTGGTTTGCGAATAATGAGCAGTTCTTC	CAWFANNEQFF
-	TRBV4-1	-	TRBJ1-2	TGCGCCAGCAGCCAAGATGGGGCGGGTTTCTATGGCTACACCTTC	CASSQDGAGFYGYTF
-	TRBV4-3	-	TRBJ2-7	TGCGCCAGCAGCCAAGTAAAGGGCTCCTACGAGCAGTACTTC	CASSQVKGSYEQYF
-	TRBV5-8	-	TRBJ1-1	TGTGCCAGCAGCCCGAGGGGTCCCGGCACTGAAGCTTTCTTT	CASSPRGPGTEAFF
-	TRBV18	-	TRBJ2-7	TGTGCCAGCTCACCACTTCCCAGGGAGTCCGACGAGCAGTACTTC	CASSPLPRESDEQYF
-	TRBV5-5	TRBD1	TRBJ1-5	TGTGCCAGCAGCTTGGAGACAGGGAATAGCAATCAGCCCCAGCATTTT	CASSLETGNSNQPQHF
-	TRBV5-1	-	TRBJ2-7	TGCGCCAGCAGCTTGGGTAGCGGCCCCTCCTACGAGCAGTACTTC	CASSLGSGPSYEQYF
-	TRBV27	TRBD2	TRBJ2-7	TGTGCCAGCACCTCTTCGACTAGCGGGAGATGGGGCGAGCAGTACTTC	CASTSSTSGRWGEQYF
-	TRBV6-5	-	TRBJ2-7	TGTGCCAGCAGTTACTCGATGAATCCCTCCTACGAGCAGTACTTC	CASSYSMNPSYEQYF
-	TRBV15	-	TRBJ1-6	TGTGCCACCAGCATTTACCCCGGGGGTGATAATTCACCCCTCCACTTT	CATSIYPGGDNSPLHF
-	TRBV10-3	-	TRBJ1-1	TGTGCCATCAGTAAACGCGAGGATGAAGCTTTCTTT	CAISKREDEAFF
-	TRBV27	-	TRBJ1-1	TGTGCCAGCAGTCCCCGCCGGGACTCATACCTTATGAACACTGAAGCTTTCTTT	CASSPRRDSYLMNTEAFF
-	TRBV29-1	-	TRBJ1-1	TGCAGCGTGCCGGACCCGAACACTGAAGCTTTCTTT	CSVPDPNTEAFF
-	TRBV6-4	TRBD1	TRBJ1-6	TGTGCCAGCAGTACAGGGGACTCACCCCTCCACTTT	CASSTGDSPLHF
-	TRBV7-7	-	TRBJ2-2	TGTGCCAGCAGCTTTCCAGGGTCGGCCGGGGAGCTGTTTTTT	CASSFPGSAGELFF
few	TRBV7-8	-	TRBJ2-7	TGTGCCAGCAGCTCGTGGCGGGGGCCTTCCTACGAGCAGTACTTC	CASSSWRGPSYEQYF
-	TRBV2	TRBD1	TRBJ2-6	TGTGCCAGCGGAACAGGGGGCTTTGGGGCCAACGTCCTGACTTTC	CASGTGGFGANVLTF
-	TRBV5-1	TRBD1	TRBJ1-5	TGCGCCAGCAGCTCGACAGGGGGCGGTCAGCCCCAGCATTTT	CASSSTGGGQPQHF
-	TRBV27	TRBD1	TRBJ2-7	TGTGCCAGCAGTTCCGGGACAGGGAGGTACGAGCAGTACTTC	CASSSGTGRYEQYF
-	TRBV6-5	-	TRBJ1-1	TGTGCCAGCAGTTACGGCATTTTGGGGACTGAAGCTTTCTTT	CASSYGILGTEAFF